This is a list of T cell receptor beta chains from one sample in a study of a mutant IDH1 vaccine in newly diagnosed glioma. This table comes from immunoSEQ multiplex PCR, and its TCRdb copy is limited to in-frame clones, with some not included. The table has some 47,000 clones, 81% seen once. Their antigens remain unidentified. The starting material was PBMCs, obtained from a glioma patient whose treatment included an IDH1 peptide vaccine. These receptors all stem from a woman aged 40 to 55 with glioma. Some clones in this sample may be carry-over from other donors' samples. CDR3s include the opening cysteine and the closing phenylalanine or tryptophan. The D gene is left open where the match is weak.

- TRBJ1-4 TRBV2 TGTGCCAGCAGGACAGGAGGATCGAATGAAAAACTGTTTTTT CASRTGGSNEKLFF
- TRBJ2-3 TRBV10-3 TGTGCCATCAAGAGCACAGATACGCAGTATTTT CAIKSTDTQYF
- TRBJ1-1 TRBV9 TGTGCCAGCAGCGTAGGCAGAACGAACACTGAAGCTTTCTTT CASSVGRTNTEAFF
- TRBJ1-1 TRBV20-1 TGCAGTGCTACACTAGGTACTGAAGCTTTCTTT CSATLGTEAFF
TRBD1 TRBJ1-4 TRBV5-1 TGCGCCAGCAAAGGGACAGGGGGCGAATCGGGTGAAAAACTGTTTTTT CASKGTGGESGEKLFF
- TRBJ1-1 TRBV7-2 TGTGCCAGCCAAGGGGTGACTGCTAATCTGGGGGCTTTCTTT CASQGVTANLGAFF
- TRBJ1-2 TRBV13 TGTGCCAGCAGCCTAAGGGACTTTTTAGGCTACACCTTC CASSLRDFLGYTF
- TRBJ2-3 TRBV4-3 TGCGCCAGCAGCCAAGATGGACGAGATACGCAGTATTTT CASSQDGRDTQYF
TRBD1 TRBJ1-2 TRBV7-9 TGTGCCAGCAGCACACAGGGGCGAGACTACACCTTC CASSTQGRDYTF
- TRBJ1-3 TRBV4-3 TGCGCCAGCAGCCAAGAATGGGGGGCTGGAAACACCATATATTTT CASSQEWGAGNTIYF